This T cell receptor (beta chain) is drawn from a study of blood T cells in healthy people across ages. The amount of total RNA extracted per sample was at least 5.5 micrograms. A second about 7 to 12 cycle PCR used barcoded and J-beta primers. TCRdb analysed the 5' RACE reads with MiXCR anew, one entry per CDR3 protein. The sample lists around 1.1 million distinct CDR3 sequences, roughly two fifths occurring once. V lost 4 bases, J lost 7 bases, and 15 bases lay in between. The CDR3 spans 13 residues. Per germline, CDR1 DFQATT and CDR2 SNEGSKA (reference sequence). Sequencing input: blood. The clonotype comes from a man younger than 30 in good health. The J gene is TRBJ2-3, the V gene TRBV20-1; D not resolved. The CDR3 coding sequence is TGCAGTGCTACACCTTTGGACGGATATACGCAGTATTTT. It codes for CSATPLDGYTQYF.